The present TCR beta chain was sequenced within a study of control samples from healthy donors and cancer patients. Repertoires were generated with immunoSEQ multiplex PCR, while TCRdb's copy carries only in-frame clones and drops some. The sample carries roughly 370,000 clones, around 90% recorded once. V shed 6 bases, J shed 5 bases, and the junction held 2 bases outside the gene matches. CDR1 is MDHEN, CDR2 SYDVKM, per germline. The CDR3 runs to 14 residues. The chain employs TRBV28 and TRBJ2-2, with TRBD2 matching over 11 bases. The clonotype originates from a man in his forties or fifties with head and neck cancer. Input material: PBMCs. CDR3: CASRLAGETGELFF. The DNA for the CDR3 is TGTGCCAGCAGACTAGCGGGAGAGACCGGGGAGCTGTTTTTT.